These 29 T cell receptor beta chains were all obtained from the same sample, sequenced in a study of cytomegalovirus exposure and HLA in healthy donors (dated by TCRdb to about 2017). Library preparation used the immunoSEQ multiplex PCR assay. For the multiplex PCR, a mixture combining 60 forward primers for TCR Vbeta segments and 13 reverse primers for TCR Jbeta segments was used. The clones in this table, taken by TCRdb from immuneACCESS, are in-frame only. Not every clone is retained; where verified, under half of the shortfall comes from an unresolved V gene, and the cause of the rest is unknown. Counted in this sample were roughly 140,000 clones; roughly 65% of them appeared once. The ten largest make up approximately 1.6% of the sample. The sequencing input was PBMCs. The receptor set was obtained from a woman aged 25 to 39 in good health and CMV-seronegative.

The chain has TRBV5-8 and TRBJ1-2; D gene ambiguous. V dropped 1 base and J dropped 1 base, with 8 bases sitting between them. Germline V lookup: CDR1 SGHTS, CDR2 YDEGEE. The length of the CDR3 is 14 residues. The CDR3 is CASSLSGINYGYTF. In DNA, the CDR3 is TGTGCCAGCAGCTTGTCGGGGATTAACTATGGCTACACCTTC.

This clone is a singleton in its sample. The V and J genes are TRBV11-2 and TRBJ2-1; 9 bases are shared with TRBD2. V lost 5 bases, J lost 4 bases, and 9 bases stayed unmatched. The CDR3 totals 16 residues. The germline CDR1 and CDR2 sequences are SGHAT and FQNNGV. The CDR3 DNA sequence: TGTGCCAGCAGCCCATATAGCGGGAGTGCTTACAATGAGCAGTTCTTC. It is translated as CASSPYSGSAYNEQFF.

The chain links TRBV28 to TRBJ1-2, with 7 positions matching TRBD1. Unmatched junction bases numbered 8, after V lost 2 bases and J lost 8 bases. The CDR3 has 14 amino acids. Germline assignment: CDR1 MDHEN and CDR2 SYDVKM. CDR3 nucleotide sequence: TGTGCCAGCAGTTTACCGGGACAGCCTCTGGGCTACACCTTC. Its translation is CASSLPGQPLGYTF.

This rearrangement joins TRBV20-1 to TRBJ2-3, with D uncertain. Germline loops: CDR1 DFQATT, CDR2 SNEGSKA (reference sequence). The V gene lost 5 bases and the J gene lost 6 bases, with 9 bases spanning the gap. The CDR3 is 11 amino acids. The CDR3 sequence is CSAFRADTQYF. CDR3 coding DNA: TGCAGTGCTTTCCGAGCGGATACGCAGTATTTT.

In this sample, this clone turned up a few times. Sequence at one end of the junction differs from germline and may be a read error. This chain uses TRBV7-9 with TRBJ1-1; no definite D call. The CDR3 length is 15 residues. CDR1 and CDR2 from the germline V gene are SEHNR and FQNEAQ (reference sequence). This CDR3 reads CSSSLTPVSGTEAFF. The CDR3 region has the DNA TGTTCCAGCAGCTTAACCCCAGTATCGGGCACTGAAGCTTTCTTT.

V usage is TRBV11-2 and J usage is TRBJ1-2; D is ambiguous. Germline assignment: CDR1 SGHAT and CDR2 FQNNGV. The V and J ends lost 1 base and 0 bases respectively, with 9 bases between them. The CDR3 contains 15 residues. For the CDR3, the DNA is TGTGCCAGCAGCTTAGCAGACGGAGCTAACTATGGCTACACCTTC. Its protein is CASSLADGANYGYTF.

Details on this clone: Other DNA variants within this sample encode the same CDR3. The gene calls are TRBV18 and TRBJ2-5; no clear D. Germline assignment: CDR1 KGHSH and CDR2 LQKENI. This CDR3 spans 13 amino acids. Trimming stripped 3 bases from V and 2 bases from J, with 7 bases between. The CDR3 sequence is CASSPSSQETQYF. In DNA form, the CDR3 reads TGTGCCAGCTCACCTTCCTCTCAAGAGACCCAGTACTTC.

The J gene is TRBJ1-2, the V gene TRBV28; TRBD1 matches 8 bases. The CDR3 contains 14 residues. V dropped 10 bases and J dropped 8; count of bases not matched to a gene: 15. Germline CDR1 MDHEN, CDR2 SYDVKM. The CDR3, as DNA: TGTGCCACCACTAGCCCGACAGGGGTCTTCGGCTACACCTTC. Translating it yields CATTSPTGVFGYTF.

This clone was counted between two and nine times. This sequence joins TRBV10-1 and TRBJ2-7; TRBD1 matches 7 bases. J gave up 2 bases and V 1 base, and 2 bases lay outside the gene matches. This CDR3 has 14 residues. The V gene's germline CDR1 is WNHNN and CDR2 SYGVQD (reference sequence). CDR3 loop: CASSEYRGTYEQYF. In DNA form, the CDR3 reads TGCGCCAGCAGTGAGTACAGGGGTACCTACGAGCAGTACTTC.

This rearrangement joins TRBV30 to TRBJ1-1, with TRBD1 matching 7 bases. The CDR3 is made up of 13 amino acids. Germline V gene sequence: CDR1 GTSNPN, CDR2 SVGIG (reference sequence). After removal of 5 bases from V and 5 bases from J, the junction contained 8 bases not matched to a gene. CDR3 DNA sequence: TGTGCCTGGGGTTTTACAGGGGTTACTGAAGCTTTCTTT. Translated: CAWGFTGVTEAFF.

The chain recombines TRBV2 with TRBJ2-3, with D unclear. The germline gives CDR1 SNHLY, CDR2 FYNNEI. The CDR3 loop spans 13 amino acids. Trimming shortened V by 3 bases and J by 7 bases, and 11 bases separated the two germline ends. The CDR3 sequence: CASSDGRPYTQYF. Written as DNA, the CDR3 is TGTGCCAGCAGTGACGGCAGGCCCTATACGCAGTATTTT.

This clone was detected only once. The V and J genes are TRBV5-4 and TRBJ2-5; TRBD2 matches 8 bases. The V and J ends lost 0 bases and 9 bases, in that order; junction bases with no gene match: 13. This CDR3 is 16 amino acids long. Germline CDR1 reads SGHNT; CDR2 reads YYREEE (reference sequence). The chain's CDR3 is CASSLASGLGAGAQYF. CDR3 DNA: TGTGCCAGCAGCTTGGCTAGCGGGCTGGGGGCTGGGGCCCAGTACTTC.

The genes are TRBV2 and TRBJ1-5, with TRBD1 as a possible D gene (5 bases). Germline V gene lookup returns CDR1 SNHLY and CDR2 FYNNEI. The CDR3 runs to 14 residues. Trimming removed 3 bases at V and 6 bases at J, with 12 bases between. In nucleotides, the CDR3 is TGTGCCAGCAGTGAGTTCGGGGGGACTCAGCCCCAGCATTTT. This encodes CASSEFGGTQPQHF.

This chain joins TRBV9 and TRBJ2-2; TRBD1 matches 9 bases. The germline V gene encodes CDR1 SGDLS and CDR2 YYNGEE. The CDR3 consists of 17 residues. Trimming removed 0 bases from V and 4 bases from J; junction bases left unmatched: 7. This CDR3 reads CASSVAGTGWTTGELFF. CDR3 DNA sequence: TGTGCCAGCAGCGTAGCTGGGACAGGGTGGACCACCGGGGAGCTGTTTTTT.

V and J are TRBV19 and TRBJ1-1; no clear D. V was cut by 5 bases and J by 0 bases, with 10 bases left in between. This CDR3 is 14 amino acids long. Germline lookup yields CDR1 LNHDA and CDR2 SQIVND (reference sequence). CDR3 DNA: TGTGCCAGTAGTCCGCGGGATTTGAACACTGAAGCTTTCTTT. This codes for CASSPRDLNTEAFF.

The CDR3 bases are TGCGCCAGCAGCTACTCCGGGACAGGGGAGGGCTACACCTTC. Protein product: CASSYSGTGEGYTF. The chain couples TRBV5-1 to TRBJ1-2; 10 bases match TRBD1. The V and J ends lost 3 bases and 8 bases, in that order; junction bases with no gene match: 7. Germline CDR1 is SGHRS and CDR2 is YFSETQ. The CDR3 is made up of 14 amino acids.

The gene calls are TRBV6-1 and TRBJ2-5, with D possibly TRBD1 on 6 matching bases. Trimming removed 4 bases at V and 2 bases at J, with 11 bases between. Germline values: CDR1 MNHNS, CDR2 SASEGT. The CDR3 has 14 residues. The CDR3 protein is CASSGGQPQETQYF. DNA of the CDR3: TGTGCCAGCAGTGGCGGACAGCCTCAAGAGACCCAGTACTTC.

Only a few counts were recorded for this clone. The chain links TRBV7-9 to TRBJ2-3; 12 nucleotides agree with TRBD2. Germline CDR1 is SEHNR and CDR2 is FQNEAQ (reference sequence). This CDR3 has 17 amino acids. Trimming cost V 7 bases and J 3 bases; bases outside gene matches: 11. CDR3 loop: CASTASSGRGGTDTQYF. The CDR3 DNA is TGTGCCAGCACCGCATCTAGCGGGAGGGGAGGGACAGATACGCAGTATTTT. Together with reference TRBV7-9 and TRBJ2-3, the CDR3 gives the full variable domain: DTGVSQNPRHKITKRGQNVTFRCDPISEHNRLYWYRQTLGQGPEFLTYFQNEAQLEKSRLLSDRFSAERPKGSFSTLEIQRTEQGDSAMYLCASTASSGRGGTDTQYFGPGTRLTVL.

V gene TRBV11-2 combines with J gene TRBJ2-5, with TRBD2 as a possible D gene (5 bases). From germline, CDR1 is SGHAT and CDR2 FQNNGV. This CDR3 is built from 13 residues. Trimming removed 2 bases from V and 5 bases from J, with 9 bases in between. The CDR3 region is CASSLLIAETQYF. CDR3 nucleotides: TGTGCCAGCAGCTTACTGATAGCGGAGACCCAGTACTTC.

The V gene is TRBV5-1, the J gene TRBJ2-1; 10 bases align to TRBD2. This CDR3 has 17 amino acids. CDR1 is SGHRS and CDR2 is YFSETQ in the germline V gene. V was pared by 1 base and J by 8 bases, with 12 bases of the junction left unmatched. The CDR3 loop is CASSLIQVAGGGYEQFF. CDR3 coding DNA: TGCGCCAGCAGCTTGATTCAAGTAGCGGGAGGAGGGTATGAGCAGTTCTTC.

The CDR3 DNA reads TGTGCCAGCAGCGCGGACAGGGTGGGGACTGAAGCTTTCTTT. Translation: CASSADRVGTEAFF. The gene calls are TRBV11-2 and TRBJ1-1, with TRBD1 identical over 8 bases. The CDR3 spans 14 residues. V lost 5 bases to trimming and J lost 5 bases; unmatched junction nucleotides: 7. From germline, CDR1 is SGHAT and CDR2 FQNNGV. Full variable domain (remainder filled in from reference TRBV11-2 and TRBJ1-1): EAGVAQSPRYKIIEKRQSVAFWCNPISGHATLYWYQQILGQGPKLLIQFQNNGVVDDSQLPKDRFSAERLKGVDSTLKIQPAKLEDSAVYLCASSADRVGTEAFFGQGTRLTVV.

V and J are TRBV5-1 and TRBJ2-1, with 8 positions matching TRBD2. This CDR3 region has 15 residues. CDR1 is SGHRS and CDR2 is YFSETQ in the germline V gene. The J segment lost 3 bases and the V segment lost 3 bases, leaving 5 bases of the junction unmatched. CDR3 loop: CASSSLAGSYNEQFF. The CDR3 nucleotides read TGCGCCAGCAGCTCGCTAGCGGGTAGCTACAATGAGCAGTTCTTC.

J is TRBJ1-2 and V is TRBV19, with TRBD1 identical over 9 bases. Trimming removed 7 bases from V and 7 bases from J; junction bases left unmatched: 7. This CDR3 spans 13 amino acids. CDR1 is LNHDA, CDR2 SQIVND, per germline (reference sequence). CDR3 residues: CASIRTGVGGYTF. The CDR3 nucleotides read TGTGCCAGTATCCGGACAGGGGTTGGTGGCTACACCTTC.

V is TRBV28 and J is TRBJ1-1; 9 bases are a match to TRBD1. Germline assignment: CDR1 MDHEN and CDR2 SYDVKM. The CDR3 covers 11 residues. The J segment lost 10 bases and the V segment lost 7 bases, leaving 4 bases of the junction unmatched. The CDR3 DNA sequence: TGTGCCAGCATTGGGACAGGGCTAGCTTTCTTT. It translates to CASIGTGLAFF.

The genes are TRBV5-4 and TRBJ2-7; TRBD2 matches 8 bases. The germline gives CDR1 SGHNT, CDR2 YYREEE (reference sequence). V lost 5 bases and J lost 3; bases outside the gene matches: 4. The CDR3 contains 13 residues. The CDR3 loop reads CASSSSGSYEQYF. CDR3 bases: TGTGCCAGCAGTTCGAGCGGGAGCTACGAGCAGTACTTC.

This chain links TRBV7-3 with TRBJ1-1, with TRBD1 matching over 11 bases. The length of the CDR3 is 17 residues. V gave up 4 bases and J gave up 5 bases; unmatched junction bases: 12. The germline V gene has CDR1 SGHTA and CDR2 FQGTGA. The CDR3 protein is CASSSRLPGQGGTEAFF. The CDR3 DNA reads as TGTGCCAGCAGCTCTAGGCTACCGGGACAGGGGGGGACTGAAGCTTTCTTT.

This clone showed up just a few times. The CDR3 is CASSYLRGQGSYEQYF. The CDR3, as DNA: TGTGCCAGCAGTTACTTAAGGGGTCAGGGTTCGTACGAGCAGTACTTC. The chain links TRBV6-5 to TRBJ2-7; D is perhaps TRBD1 (5 bases). CDR1 MNHEY and CDR2 SVGAGI come from the germline V gene. The CDR3 loop spans 16 amino acids. V was shortened by 1 base and J by 4 bases, with 17 bases between the two germline ends.

The rearrangement uses TRBV19 and TRBJ2-6, with 8 nucleotides matching TRBD2. CDR1 LNHDA and CDR2 SQIVND come from the germline V gene (reference sequence). The CDR3 is made up of 16 amino acids. Trimming took 8 bases from V and 2 from J; bases not matched to a gene: 8. For the CDR3, the DNA is TGTGCCAGTCAACCGATAGCGGGAACTGGGGCCAACGTCCTGACTTTC. The encoded protein is CASQPIAGTGANVLTF.

The genes are TRBV10-1 and TRBJ2-1; 8 bases line up with TRBD2. The germline V gene has CDR1 WNHNN and CDR2 SYGVQD (reference sequence). J lost 1 base, V lost 7 bases, and 9 bases had no gene match. The CDR3 covers 16 residues. CDR3 sequence (DNA): TGCGCCAGCATGCGATCCAGCGGGAGTTCCTACAATGAGCAGTTCTTC. Translated, it gives CASMRSSGSSYNEQFF.